This T cell receptor beta chain derives from a study of beta chain features in type 1 diabetes. What was sequenced were expressed TCRB transcripts, since all of the isolated RNA had been reverse transcribed. Profiled with immunoSEQ multiplex PCR; TCRdb holds only in-frame clones, not every one. Of 250,000 or so clones in the sample, about 26% were seen once. The CDR3 consists of 10 residues. Germline CDR1 is KGHSH and CDR2 is LQKENI. Trimming removed 5 bases from V and 6 bases from J, with 3 bases in between. The sample taken for sequencing was central memory CD4+ T cells from blood. This TCR came from a man younger than 45 in good health. The chain recombines TRBV18 with TRBJ2-3; D is undetermined. As DNA, the CDR3 is TGTGCCAGCTCATCGGATACGCAGTATTTT. This gives the protein CASSSDTQYF.